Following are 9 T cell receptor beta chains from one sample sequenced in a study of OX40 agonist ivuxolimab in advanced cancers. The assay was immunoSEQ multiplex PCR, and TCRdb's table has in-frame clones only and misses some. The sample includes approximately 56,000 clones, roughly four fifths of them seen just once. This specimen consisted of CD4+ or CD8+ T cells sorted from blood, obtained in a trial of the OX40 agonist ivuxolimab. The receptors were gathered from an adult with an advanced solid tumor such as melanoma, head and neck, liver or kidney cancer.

The CDR3 DNA reads as TGCGCCAGCAGCTTGGTAGGGCAGAGAAACGGAAACACCATATATTTT. As protein: CASSLVGQRNGNTIYF. J is TRBJ1-3 and V is TRBV5-1; no clear D. This CDR3 comprises 16 residues. Germline-derived CDR1 and CDR2 are SGHRS and YFSETQ. Deletions cut 0 bases from V and 4 bases from J, with 14 bases between.

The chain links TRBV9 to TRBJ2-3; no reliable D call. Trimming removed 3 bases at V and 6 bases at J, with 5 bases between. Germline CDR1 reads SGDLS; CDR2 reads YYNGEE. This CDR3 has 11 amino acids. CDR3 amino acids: CASSEVDTQYF. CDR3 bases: TGTGCCAGCAGCGAAGTGGATACGCAGTATTTT.

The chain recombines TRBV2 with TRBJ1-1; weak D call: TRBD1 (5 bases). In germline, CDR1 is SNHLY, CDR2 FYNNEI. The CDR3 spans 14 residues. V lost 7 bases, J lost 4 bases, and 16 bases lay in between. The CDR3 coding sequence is TGTGCCAGCACCTCGGAGGGGTTTGGCACTGAAGCTTTCTTT. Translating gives CASTSEGFGTEAFF.

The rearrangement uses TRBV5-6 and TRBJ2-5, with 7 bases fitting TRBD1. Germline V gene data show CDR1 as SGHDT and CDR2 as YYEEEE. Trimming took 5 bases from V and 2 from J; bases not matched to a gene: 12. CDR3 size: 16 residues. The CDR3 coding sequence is TGTGCCAGCAGACTGGGAGACAGGGTGAGGCAAGAGACCCAGTACTTC. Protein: CASRLGDRVRQETQYF.

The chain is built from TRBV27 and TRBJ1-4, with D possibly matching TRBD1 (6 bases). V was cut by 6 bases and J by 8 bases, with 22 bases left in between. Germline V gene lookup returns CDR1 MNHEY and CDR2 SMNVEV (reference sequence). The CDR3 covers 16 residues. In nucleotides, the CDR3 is TGTGCCAGCAGCCTGCTTACGGGGGCAATTGGGGAAAAACTGTTTTTT. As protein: CASSLLTGAIGEKLFF.

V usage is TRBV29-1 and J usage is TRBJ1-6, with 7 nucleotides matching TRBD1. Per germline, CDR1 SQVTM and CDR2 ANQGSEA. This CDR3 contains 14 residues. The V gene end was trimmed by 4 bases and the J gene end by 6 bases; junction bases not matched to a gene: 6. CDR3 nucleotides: TGCAGCGTTGCAACAGGGGTAGTTAATTCACCCCTCCACTTT. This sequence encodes CSVATGVVNSPLHF.

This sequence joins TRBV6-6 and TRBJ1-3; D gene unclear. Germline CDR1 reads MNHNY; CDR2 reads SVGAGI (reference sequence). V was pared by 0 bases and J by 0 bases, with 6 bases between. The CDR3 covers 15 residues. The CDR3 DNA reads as TGTGCCAGCAGTTACTCAGAGCGCTCTGGAAACACCATATATTTT. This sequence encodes CASSYSERSGNTIYF.

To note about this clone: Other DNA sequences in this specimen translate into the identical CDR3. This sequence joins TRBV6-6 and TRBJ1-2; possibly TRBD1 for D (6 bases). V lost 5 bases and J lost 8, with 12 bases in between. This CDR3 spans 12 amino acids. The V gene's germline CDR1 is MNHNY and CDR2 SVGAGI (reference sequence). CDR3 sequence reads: CASSPGQGGYTF. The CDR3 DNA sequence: TGTGCCAGCAGTCCCGGCCAGGGGGGCTACACCTTC.

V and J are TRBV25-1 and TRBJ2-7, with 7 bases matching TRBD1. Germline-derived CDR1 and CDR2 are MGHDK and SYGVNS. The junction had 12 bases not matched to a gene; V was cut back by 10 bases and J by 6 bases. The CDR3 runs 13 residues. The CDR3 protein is CATTGTAKFEQYF. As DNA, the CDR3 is TGTGCCACCACCGGGACAGCCAAGTTCGAGCAGTACTTC.